The 28 T cell receptor beta chains below come from one sample, sequenced in a study of tumor and adjacent non-tumor tissue in lung cancer. The library came from three nested PCR rounds adapted from ARM-PCR protocols. In TCRdb, the multiplex PCR reads were re-called with MiXCR into one record per CDR3 protein. The sample lists 130,000 or so distinct CDR3 sequences; roughly 64% were seen once. The template was RNA from unsorted bulk tissue. The sample taken for sequencing was lung tumor tissue. The receptors shown here come from a man aged 25-45 years with non-small cell lung cancer.

Regarding this clonotype: An end of the junction differs from the germline gene, which may be a read error. This chain uses TRBV11-2 with TRBJ2-7, with D maybe TRBD2 (5 bases). Germline lookup yields CDR1 SGHAT and CDR2 FQNNGV. This CDR3 contains 14 residues. CDR3 sequence: CASSLDTGYYEQCF. The CDR3 DNA reads TGCGCCAGCAGCTTAGATACGGGATACTACGAGCAGTGCTTC.

The V and J genes are TRBV7-9 and TRBJ1-3; 7 bases are shared with TRBD1. The CDR3 has 15 residues. With 5 bases clipped from V and 4 bases from J, the junction kept 8 bases outside the gene matches. Looked up from germline, CDR1 is SEHNR and CDR2 is FQNEAQ (reference sequence). DNA for the CDR3: TGTGCCAGCAGCCGGGACAGATACTCCGGAAACACCATATATTTT. It yields the protein CASSRDRYSGNTIYF.

This clonotype was counted a few times. This chain joins TRBV11-2 and TRBJ2-1; the D call may be TRBD1 or TRBD2 (5 bases each). Deletions cut 10 bases from V and 6 bases from J, with 13 bases between. The CDR3 has 12 amino acids. The germline V gene encodes CDR1 SGHAT and CDR2 FQNNGV. The CDR3 spells CANSRGCNEQFF. The CDR3 DNA reads TGTGCCAACAGTCGGGGCTGCAATGAGCAGTTCTTC.

This clonotype was found many times. The chain joins TRBV13 to TRBJ2-3, with D perhaps matching TRBD1 (6 bases). The V end was cut by 5 bases, the J end by 4 bases, with 13 bases between. Germline V gene data show CDR1 as PRHDT and CDR2 as FYEKMQ (reference sequence). The CDR3 has 14 residues. The CDR3 DNA sequence: TGTGCCAGCAGCAGGGGGTTGGGCGCAGATACGCAGTATTTT. Its translation is CASSRGLGADTQYF.

As for this clonotype: A read error may produce the germline difference seen at one junction end. This chain joins TRBV13 and TRBJ2-1; TRBD2 agrees at 13 bases. There are 18 residues in the CDR3. Germline loops: CDR1 PRHDT, CDR2 FYEKMQ (reference sequence). The DNA for the CDR3 is TGTGCCAACAGCTCAACAGGGACTAGCGGGACGGCCTACAATGAGCAGTTCTTC. It codes for CANSSTGTSGTAYNEQFF.

The rearrangement joins TRBV29-1 to TRBJ2-6; the D is unclear. V was cut by 4 bases and J by 4 bases, with 5 bases left in between. Germline V gene data show CDR1 as SQVTM and CDR2 as ANQGSEA. The CDR3 covers 12 residues. In nucleotides, the CDR3 is TGCAGCGTTGGATTCGGGGCCAACGTCCTGACTTTC. Translation: CSVGFGANVLTF.

This clonotype has ten or more counts. The genes are TRBV20-1 and TRBJ1-2; D perhaps matches TRBD1 (6 bases). Trimming took off 5 bases at V and 3 bases at J, with 16 bases between the two ends. The CDR3 extends over 14 amino acids. Germline-derived CDR1 and CDR2 are DFQATT and SNEGSKA (reference sequence). The CDR3 reads CSAEGEGGYYGYTF. The CDR3 DNA is TGCAGTGCTGAGGGGGAGGGCGGGTACTATGGCTACACCTTC.

The genes are TRBV5-4 and TRBJ2-5; D ambiguous. Between the trimmed V and J ends, which lost 2 bases and 3 bases, there was a span of 11 bases. Germline V CDR1 and CDR2: SGHNT, YYREEE (reference sequence). CDR3 length: 14 amino acids. This chain's CDR3 is CASSLVAEEETQYF. The DNA for the CDR3 is TGTGCCAGCAGCTTAGTGGCAGAGGAAGAGACCCAGTACTTC.

The chain combines TRBV10-3 with TRBJ2-1, with D possibly matching TRBD1 (6 bases). CDR1 and CDR2 (germline): ENHRY, SYGVKD. CDR3 length: 13 residues. V lost 6 bases and J 10 bases, leaving 16 bases between the germline ends. The CDR3 DNA is TGTGCCATCAGCGAGGCCCCTACAGGGGAGCAGTTCTTC. Protein sequence: CAISEAPTGEQFF.

Comment on this clonotype: The junction and the germline gene differ at one end; a read error may be behind it. This chain uses TRBV12-3 or TRBV12-4 with TRBJ2-5, with D perhaps matching TRBD1 or TRBD2 (5 bases each). The CDR3 runs to 14 residues. CDR3 sequence: CVSSLGSEGSTQYF. In DNA, the CDR3 is TGTGTCAGCAGTTTAGGTAGCGAGGGGTCGACCCAGTACTTC.

Points on this clonotype: At one end the junction does not follow the germline gene, possibly because of a read error. This chain joins TRBV4-2 and TRBJ2-2; TRBD2 might be the D (5 bases). The germline V gene has CDR1 LGHNA and CDR2 YNFKEQ. This CDR3 spans 16 amino acids. The CDR3 is CASSQVQTSDTGELFF. The CDR3 DNA sequence: TGTGCCAGCAGCCAAGTACAGACCAGTGACACCGGGGAACTGTTTTTT.

The rearrangement uses TRBV7-9 and TRBJ2-3; TRBD2 is a possible D gene (7 bases). V shed 10 bases and J shed 0 bases, with 23 bases lying between them. The CDR3 totals 17 residues. Germline V gene lookup returns CDR1 SEHNR and CDR2 FQNEAQ (reference sequence). The CDR3, as DNA: TGTGCCATCGACTTTTCGCGCGGGGGCCAAAGCACAGATACGCAGTATTTT. It encodes CAIDFSRGGQSTDTQYF.

A note on this clonotype: A read error may produce the germline difference seen at one junction end. This chain connects TRBV6-5 to TRBJ2-1; D remains ambiguous. The CDR3 is 15 amino acids. Germline CDR1 is MNHEY and CDR2 is SVGAGI. Here the CDR3 DNA reads TGTGCCAACAGTTATGAGTCCAATTCCTACAATGAGCAGTTCTTC. It translates to CANSYESNSYNEQFF.

This clonotype was recorded a few times. A read error may explain this, as a much larger clone is one base away. The chain links TRBV5-6 to TRBJ2-4; D unresolved. CDR3 size: 13 residues. With 0 bases removed from V and 8 bases from J, the gap between germline ends came to 9 bases. CDR1 is SGHDT, CDR2 YYEEEE, per germline. CDR3 protein: CASSLGVWDIQYF. In DNA form, the CDR3 reads TGTGCCAGCAGCTTGGGAGTATGGGACATTCAGTACTTC.

The chain has TRBV6-2 or TRBV6-3 and TRBJ1-5; 7 bases map to TRBD1. There are 12 residues in the CDR3. After removal of 8 bases from V and 5 bases from J, the junction contained 3 bases not matched to a gene. From germline, CDR1 is MNHEY and CDR2 SVGEGT. The CDR3 region has the DNA TGTGCCAGCGGACAGGTGTATCAGCCCCAGCATTTT. Translating it yields CASGQVYQPQHF.

In the case of this clonotype: A read error may be the cause here, since a much bigger clone is one base away. This sequence joins TRBV12-3 or TRBV12-4 and TRBJ1-3, with unresolved D. V dropped 5 bases and J dropped 3 bases, with 14 bases sitting between them. The CDR3 loop spans 15 amino acids. The CDR3 reads CASSDGPDYGNTIYF. The CDR3 nucleotides read TGTGCCAGCAGTGACGGGCCTGACTATGGAAACACCATATATTTT.

This clonotype turned up a few times. This may stem from a read error, because a much larger clone lies one nucleotide away. This chain joins TRBV29-1 and TRBJ2-3, with D hard to call. The CDR3 length is 13 residues. V was pared by 3 bases and J by 3 bases, with 10 bases between. Germline CDR1 SQVTM, CDR2 ANQGSEA. The CDR3 loop is CSVDQVKTDTQYF. The CDR3 DNA sequence: TGCAGCGTTGATCAGGTGAAAACAGATACGCAGTATTTT.

A remark on this clonotype: Given a much more abundant clone one base away, this may be a read error. The chain carries TRBV20-1 and TRBJ2-5; 11 bases are a match to TRBD2. CDR1 DFQATT and CDR2 SNEGSKA come from the germline V gene (reference sequence). The CDR3 contains 15 residues. V lost 6 bases, J lost 7 bases, and 13 bases stayed unmatched. Here the CDR3 DNA reads TGCAGTGCCTTGGGGACTAGCGGCCCCAGGGGGACCCAGTACTTC. Translation: CSALGTSGPRGTQYF.

This clonotype has a count of ten or more. The chain has TRBV4-2 and TRBJ2-3, with 9 nucleotides matching TRBD2. CDR3 length equals 17 residues. Germline V gene data show CDR1 as LGHNA and CDR2 as YNFKEQ. V was pared by 0 bases and J by 6 bases, with 10 bases of the junction left unmatched. The CDR3 protein is CASSQDWAGGPRDTQYF. The CDR3 DNA follows: TGTGCCAGCAGCCAAGATTGGGCGGGAGGGCCGCGGGATACGCAGTATTTT.

The J gene is TRBJ2-5, the V gene TRBV11-3; maybe TRBD1 (5 bases). Germline V gene sequence: CDR1 SGHNT, CDR2 YENEEA. V was cut by 4 bases and J by 1 base, with 16 bases left in between. The CDR3 totals 16 residues. The chain's CDR3 is CASSSMTETLQETQYF. CDR3 nucleotide sequence: TGTGCCAGCAGCTCGATGACAGAAACTCTCCAAGAGACCCAGTACTTC.

This chain connects TRBV6-5 to TRBJ2-1; D may be TRBD1 (5 bases). Trimming stripped 4 bases from V and 8 bases from J, with 18 bases between. CDR1 and CDR2 (germline): MNHEY, SVGAGI. This CDR3 has 15 residues. CDR3 sequence (DNA): TGTGCCAGCAGTTCCGGACATGGGGCAGTCCATGAGCAGTTCTTC. Its protein is CASSSGHGAVHEQFF.

Points on this clonotype: The germline gene is not matched at one end of the junction; a read error may be the cause. This chain links TRBV11-2 with TRBJ1-2, with TRBD1 matching 7 bases. CDR1 and CDR2 (germline): SGHAT, FQNNGV. The CDR3 extends over 12 amino acids. The CDR3 DNA reads as TGTGCCAGCGGTCAGGGGGGAATTGGTTACATCTTC. Its protein is CASGQGGIGYIF.

Worth noting for this clonotype: An end of the junction differs from the germline gene, which may be a read error. This chain joins TRBV20-1 and TRBJ2-3; 7 bases align to TRBD2. The germline CDR1 and CDR2 sequences are DFQATT and SNEGSKA (reference sequence). This CDR3 spans 16 amino acids. The CDR3 protein is CSARDWGGGATDMQYF. The CDR3 DNA sequence: TGCAGTGCTAGGGATTGGGGCGGGGGTGCCACAGATATGCAGTATTTT.

This clonotype was picked up many times. J is TRBJ1-2 and V is TRBV29-1, with D unclear. CDR3 length: 14 residues. V was clipped by 7 bases and J by 8 bases, with 23 bases between them. The V gene's germline CDR1 is SQVTM and CDR2 ANQGSEA. CDR3 sequence (DNA): TGCAGCGCTGGCCGGACCGCCGAGAAAGGGGGCTACACCTTC. It encodes CSAGRTAEKGGYTF. Full variable domain (outside the CDR3, taken from reference TRBV29-1 and TRBJ1-2): SAVISQKPSRDICQRGTSLTIQCQVDSQVTMMFWYRQQPGQSLTLIATANQGSEATYESGFVIDKFPISRPNLTFSTLTVSNMSPEDSSIYLCSAGRTAEKGGYTFGSGTRLTVV.

This clonotype showed up just a few times. CDR3 coding DNA: TGCAGTGCTAAACAGGGGACTAGTAATGAAAAACTGTTTTTT. Amino acids: CSAKQGTSNEKLFF. This chain links TRBV20-1 with TRBJ1-4; 7 bases map to TRBD1. Germline V gene lookup returns CDR1 DFQATT and CDR2 SNEGSKA (reference sequence). The CDR3 has 14 residues. The trim removed 4 bases at V and 4 bases at J, leaving 6 bases unmatched.

This clonotype was picked up one time. Possible read error: a much larger clone is one base away. The chain is built from TRBV4-2 and TRBJ2-5; D possibly corresponds to TRBD1 (6 bases). Germline-derived CDR1 and CDR2 are LGHNA and YNFKEQ. The CDR3 extends over 14 amino acids. The CDR3 is CASSQEGRGETLYF. The CDR3 coding sequence is TGTGCCAGCAGCCAAGAAGGCAGGGGAGAGACCCTGTACTTC.

With respect to this clonotype: A much larger clone lies a single base off, so this may be a read error. This sequence joins TRBV20-1 and TRBJ2-1; unclear D gene. V lost 2 bases and J 4 bases, leaving 18 bases between the germline ends. This CDR3 is built from 16 residues. Germline CDR1 reads DFQATT; CDR2 reads SNEGSKA (reference sequence). As DNA, the CDR3 is TGCAGTGCTAGAAATCTCGGGCTGGGAAATTACAATGAGCAGTTCTTC. Residues: CSARNLGLGNYNEQFF.

On this clonotype itself: Sequence at one end of the junction differs from germline and may be a read error. V is TRBV4-1 and J is TRBJ2-1; TRBD1 might be the D (6 bases). This CDR3 has 13 residues. CDR1 MGHRA and CDR2 YSYEKL come from the germline V gene. CDR3 region: CVSSRQQGNEQFF. The CDR3 DNA is TGCGTCAGCAGCCGGCAACAGGGCAATGAGCAGTTCTTC.